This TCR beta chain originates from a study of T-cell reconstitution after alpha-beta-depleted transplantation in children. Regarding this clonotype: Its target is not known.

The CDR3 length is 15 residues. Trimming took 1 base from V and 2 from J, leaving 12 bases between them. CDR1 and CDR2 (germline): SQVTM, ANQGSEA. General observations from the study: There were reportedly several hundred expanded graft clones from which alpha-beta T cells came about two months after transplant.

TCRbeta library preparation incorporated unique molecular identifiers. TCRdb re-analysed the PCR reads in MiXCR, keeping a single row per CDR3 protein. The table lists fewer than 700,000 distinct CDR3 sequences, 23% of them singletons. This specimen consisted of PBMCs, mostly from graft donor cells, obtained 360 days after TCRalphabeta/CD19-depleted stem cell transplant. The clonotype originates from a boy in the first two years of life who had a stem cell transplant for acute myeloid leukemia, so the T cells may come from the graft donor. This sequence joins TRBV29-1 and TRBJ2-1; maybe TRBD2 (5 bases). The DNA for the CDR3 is TGCAGCGTTGAAGGGGTCCCGGGAACCTACAATGAGCAGTTCTTC. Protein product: CSVEGVPGTYNEQFF.